This T cell receptor (beta chain) was found in a study of control samples from healthy donors and cancer patients. Sequencing was performed with immunoSEQ multiplex PCR; in TCRdb, only in-frame clones are kept and a portion is missing. The profile shows roughly 120,000 clones, 90% of them singletons. The CDR3 length is 14 residues. Germline V gene lookup returns CDR1 SGHTA and CDR2 FQGNSA. V trimming: 5 bases; J trimming: 8 bases; junction bases outside the gene matches: 10. This clonotype was obtained from a human donor in good health. The donor label of this sample is uncertain. Sequencing was done on a sample of blood. The chain has TRBV7-2 and TRBJ1-2, with TRBD1 identical over 8 bases. Written as DNA, the CDR3 is TGTGCCAGCAGCCCCGGGACAGGTGGTCACGGCTACACCTTC. It codes for CASSPGTGGHGYTF.